The 21 T cell receptor beta chains listed next were all sequenced from one sample in a study of siplizumab effects on memory and regulatory T cells (dated by TCRdb to about 2019). Library preparation employed the immunoSEQ multiplex PCR assay. As stored in TCRdb, this immuneACCESS dataset retains in-frame rearrangements with V and J assigned. A fraction of the clones does not appear; measured against another copy, unresolved V genes explain less than half of the discrepancy, and the remainder lacks a known reason. Counted in this sample were tens of thousands of clones; about 90% of them appeared once. The ten biggest clones cover under 0.35% of the sample. The source material was naive CD8+ T cells sorted from blood. The sample's cell subset or site label, decoded: unstimulated naive T cells. These receptor sequences come from a human donor in good health.

The chain recombines TRBV7-2 with TRBJ2-2, with 8 nucleotides matching TRBD2. Germline assignment: CDR1 SGHTA and CDR2 FQGNSA. Losses at the gene ends were 10 bases for V and 6 bases for J; bases not matched to a gene: 10. The length of the CDR3 is 14 residues. The CDR3 is CATPEVAGSGELFF. CDR3 in DNA: TGTGCCACCCCGGAGGTAGCGGGGTCCGGGGAGCTGTTTTTT.

The chain has TRBV11-2 and TRBJ2-1; 13 positions agree with TRBD2. Germline V gene sequence: CDR1 SGHAT, CDR2 FQNNGV. This CDR3 region has 18 residues. After removal of 5 bases from V and 2 bases from J, the junction contained 9 bases not matched to a gene. Here the CDR3 DNA reads TGTGCCAGCAGCCCAGGGGAAGGACTAGCGGGGGCCTACAATGAGCAGTTCTTC. Protein sequence: CASSPGEGLAGAYNEQFF.

J is TRBJ1-2 and V is TRBV30; D may be TRBD1 (6 bases). Germline V gene sequence: CDR1 GTSNPN, CDR2 SVGIG (reference sequence). Trimming took 1 base from V and 3 from J, leaving 12 bases between them. The CDR3 has 14 residues. CDR3 loop: CAWSATTGYYGYTF. CDR3 bases: TGTGCCTGGAGTGCAACAACAGGGTACTATGGCTACACCTTC.

The chain carries TRBV4-1 and TRBJ1-1; D is undetermined. V gave up 0 bases and J gave up 1 base, with 9 bases separating them. The CDR3 consists of 15 residues. Germline V lookup: CDR1 MGHRA, CDR2 YSYEKL. The CDR3 bases are TGCGCCAGCAGCCAAGATCGGGCAGGGAACACTGAAGCTTTCTTT. As protein: CASSQDRAGNTEAFF.

This clone was counted a single time. The rearrangement links TRBV10-1 to TRBJ2-1; D is possibly TRBD2 (7 bases). CDR1 is WNHNN and CDR2 is SYGVQD in the germline V gene (reference sequence). Trimming took 3 bases from V and 7 from J, leaving 25 bases between them. The CDR3 has 18 residues. CDR3 protein: CASSDRGARTPLGNEQFF. In DNA, the CDR3 is TGCGCCAGCAGTGATCGGGGGGCGAGAACTCCCCTGGGGAATGAGCAGTTCTTC.

To note about this clone: One junction end does not reproduce the germline sequence, and a read error may be involved. The V call is TRBV7-3, the J call TRBJ2-1; TRBD2 matches at 11 bases. Germline CDR1 and CDR2: SGHTA and FQGTGA. The length of the CDR3 is 15 residues. The CDR3 spells CASSLTSGGYNEQFF. For the CDR3, the DNA is TGTGCCAGCAGCCTAACTAGCGGGGGTTACAATGAGCAGTTCTTC.

The rearrangement uses TRBV2 and TRBJ2-2; TRBD1 matches 8 bases. Germline trimming cut 8 bases from V and 1 base from J; bases unmatched to any gene: 3. Germline assignment: CDR1 SNHLY and CDR2 FYNNEI. The CDR3 is made up of 14 amino acids. CDR3 sequence (DNA): TGTGCCAGCTTGGGACAGGAGAACACCGGGGAGCTGTTTTTT. Its protein product is CASLGQENTGELFF.

The V call is TRBV6-5, the J call TRBJ1-2, with D hard to call. The germline V gene encodes CDR1 MNHEY and CDR2 SVGAGI. The CDR3 runs 15 residues. The V end lost 0 bases, the J end lost 0 bases, and 8 bases lay between the germline ends. The CDR3 DNA reads as TGTGCCAGCAGTTACTCTGCTGGGACTAACTATGGCTACACCTTC. The encoded protein is CASSYSAGTNYGYTF.

This rearrangement joins TRBV5-1 to TRBJ2-5, with D tentatively TRBD2 (5 bases). V shed 4 bases and J shed 1 base, with 17 bases lying between them. CDR3 length: 16 amino acids. The germline V gene encodes CDR1 SGHRS and CDR2 YFSETQ. The chain's CDR3 is CASSPTSSLLQETQYF. CDR3 coding DNA: TGCGCCAGCAGCCCCACTAGTTCCCTCCTCCAAGAGACCCAGTACTTC.

The V gene is TRBV11-2, the J gene TRBJ2-3, with 8 positions matching TRBD1. Germline loops: CDR1 SGHAT, CDR2 FQNNGV. This CDR3 spans 16 amino acids. V trimming: 4 bases; J trimming: 5 bases; junction bases outside the gene matches: 11. This CDR3 reads CASSSFLTGDRDTQYF. The DNA of the CDR3 is TGTGCCAGCAGCTCCTTCCTGACAGGGGATCGAGATACGCAGTATTTT. The whole variable domain, filled in from reference TRBV11-2 and TRBJ2-3, reads EAGVAQSPRYKIIEKRQSVAFWCNPISGHATLYWYQQILGQGPKLLIQFQNNGVVDDSQLPKDRFSAERLKGVDSTLKIQPAKLEDSAVYLCASSSFLTGDRDTQYFGPGTRLTVL.

The chain employs TRBV27 and TRBJ2-1, with D tentatively TRBD2 (6 bases). Germline CDR1 is MNHEY and CDR2 is SMNVEV (reference sequence). V was cut by 3 bases and J by 0 bases, with 12 bases left in between. This CDR3 spans 16 amino acids. The CDR3 DNA reads as TGTGCCAGCAGTTTGGGAGGACTCCTCTCCTACAATGAGCAGTTCTTC. This gives the protein CASSLGGLLSYNEQFF.

This rearrangement joins TRBV29-1 to TRBJ2-3; TRBD1 matches at 9 bases. This CDR3 spans 15 amino acids. V gave up 6 bases and J gave up 2 bases; unmatched junction bases: 9. Germline V lookup: CDR1 SQVTM, CDR2 ANQGSEA. The CDR3 region has the DNA TGCAGCGTCGGGGGGACAGGGTGGGACACAGATACGCAGTATTTT. Translating gives CSVGGTGWDTDTQYF.

This chain joins TRBV6-5 and TRBJ2-7; D uncertain. The V gene lost 7 bases and the J gene lost 3 bases, with 16 bases spanning the gap. CDR3 length: 14 residues. Germline CDR1 MNHEY, CDR2 SVGAGI. The CDR3, as DNA: TGTGCCAGCAATTCCTCCAACCCAAACTACGAGCAGTACTTC. Encoded protein: CASNSSNPNYEQYF.

The chain joins TRBV27 to TRBJ2-7, with a possible D match to TRBD1 (6 bases). Germline lookup yields CDR1 MNHEY and CDR2 SMNVEV (reference sequence). V was cut by 5 bases and J by 5 bases, with 16 bases left in between. CDR3 length: 14 amino acids. The CDR3 protein is CASSLGQNPDEQYF. CDR3 sequence (DNA): TGTGCCAGCAGTCTCGGACAGAACCCCGACGAGCAGTACTTC.

J is TRBJ2-1 and V is TRBV5-1; 8 bases agree with TRBD2. V lost 4 bases to trimming and J lost 7 bases; unmatched junction nucleotides: 10. Germline CDR1 is SGHRS and CDR2 is YFSETQ. This CDR3 comprises 15 residues. The CDR3 loop reads CASSDRWRGVNEQFF. The CDR3 DNA follows: TGCGCCAGCAGCGACCGATGGCGGGGGGTTAATGAGCAGTTCTTC.

The chain links TRBV6-5 to TRBJ2-2; 8 bases map to TRBD2. The ends lost 10 bases at V and 3 bases at J; junction bases unmatched: 10. The CDR3 sequence is 15 residues long. CDR1 and CDR2 (germline): MNHEY, SVGAGI. The CDR3 DNA reads TGTGCCACCTCCCCACTAGCGGTCGACACCGGGGAGCTGTTTTTT. As protein: CATSPLAVDTGELFF.

This sequence joins TRBV7-9 and TRBJ2-7; D ambiguous. The ends were cut back, 1 base at V and 9 bases at J, with 10 bases in the middle. Per germline, CDR1 SEHNR and CDR2 FQNEAQ (reference sequence). CDR3 length equals 12 residues. CDR3 sequence (DNA): TGTGCCAGCAGCTTAGTTACATACCCGCAGTACTTC. Its protein is CASSLVTYPQYF.

V gene TRBV27 combines with J gene TRBJ2-5, with 8 bases aligning to TRBD1. Trimming took 6 bases from V and 3 from J; bases not matched to a gene: 6. CDR1 and CDR2 (germline): MNHEY, SMNVEV (reference sequence). The CDR3 totals 14 residues. CDR3 DNA sequence: TGTGCCAGCAGGGGTCTACAGGGGGAAGAGACCCAGTACTTC. It specifies CASRGLQGEETQYF.

This clone was counted only a few times. The chain uses TRBV7-9 and TRBJ1-2; 8 bases map to TRBD1. Germline values: CDR1 SEHNR, CDR2 FQNEAQ (reference sequence). The CDR3 extends over 15 amino acids. After removal of 1 base from V and 4 bases from J, the junction contained 5 bases not matched to a gene. The CDR3 bases are TGTGCCAGCAGCTTAGGGGCGGGACAGGCCTATGGCTACACCTTC. This gives the protein CASSLGAGQAYGYTF.

The rearrangement joins TRBV6-1 to TRBJ2-3, with unresolved D. Germline loops: CDR1 MNHNS, CDR2 SASEGT. The CDR3 spans 14 residues. The CDR3 nucleotides read TGTGGGATACAGCCCGGGCTGAGCACAGATACGCAGTATTTT. This encodes CGIQPGLSTDTQYF.

V gene TRBV4-1 combines with J gene TRBJ2-2; TRBD2 aligns across 7 bases. The CDR3 is 15 amino acids. Per the germline V gene, CDR1 is MGHRA and CDR2 is YSYEKL. J was trimmed by 6 bases and V by 5 bases; bases with no gene match: 9. The CDR3 here is CASSYRDYEAGELFF. The CDR3 DNA reads as TGCGCCAGCAGCTACCGGGACTACGAGGCCGGGGAGCTGTTTTTT.